Below, one T cell receptor (beta chain) is given with its context. The antigen is unknown. The CDR3 runs 15 residues. V was clipped by 0 bases and J by 7 bases, with 12 bases between them. CDR1 MGHRA and CDR2 YSYEKL come from the germline V gene. Clones were read by immunoSEQ multiplex PCR, and TCRdb kept only the in-frame ones, dropping some. The sample holds approximately 14,000 clones, 85% to 90% seen once. This entry is derived from a study of pediatric ulcerative colitis. General study results and limits: This repertoire reflects total lymphocytes rather than subpopulations like regulatory T cells. Rectal repertoires separated controls, mild-moderate and acute severe colitis. Ulcerative colitis patients shared more blood-rectal clones than controls. No controls had the two rectal clonotypes shared by ulcerative colitis patients.

This clonotype was sampled from a boy aged 5-17 years with moderate ulcerative colitis. The chain recombines TRBV4-1 with TRBJ1-4; tentative D call: TRBD1 (6 bases). The specimen sequenced was blood. In DNA form, the CDR3 reads TGCGCCAGCAGCCAAGATTCCAGGGGCGGTGAAAAACTGTTTTTT. Its translation is CASSQDSRGGEKLFF.